This T cell receptor beta chain is drawn from a study of radiation and T cells in renal cell carcinoma. Findings and caveats of the study: Top tumor clonotypes rose in blood 2 weeks post-radiation, then contracted.

Time point in this sample: blood 2 weeks post-SBRT. Specified treatment: 15 Gy SBRT to primary tumor, nephrectomy 4 weeks later. V lost 1 base to trimming and J lost 4 bases, with 10 bases between them. The CDR3 sequence is 14 residues long. Looked up from germline, CDR1 is SEHNR and CDR2 is FQNEAQ (reference sequence). Produced via immunoSEQ multiplex PCR; TCRdb's table is partial and in-frame only. The table records under 150,000 clones, 70% to 90% of them present only once. Note on this clone: Its target is not known.

Sequenced here: blood, sampled from a patient whose treatment included radiotherapy and nephrectomy. The V gene is TRBV7-9, the J gene TRBJ1-1; D may be TRBD1 (5 bases). The sequence was obtained from a woman aged 60-75 years with renal cell carcinoma. The chain's CDR3 is CASSLEGRFTEAFF. The CDR3, as DNA: TGTGCCAGCAGCTTAGAGGGGCGGTTCACTGAAGCTTTCTTT. The variable domain in full, with the rest retrieved from reference TRBV7-9 and TRBJ1-1, is DTGVSQNPRHKITKRGQNVTFRCDPISEHNRLYWYRQTLGQGPEFLTYFQNEAQLEKSRLLSDRFSAERPKGSFSTLEIQRTEQGDSAMYLCASSLEGRFTEAFFGQGTRLTVV.